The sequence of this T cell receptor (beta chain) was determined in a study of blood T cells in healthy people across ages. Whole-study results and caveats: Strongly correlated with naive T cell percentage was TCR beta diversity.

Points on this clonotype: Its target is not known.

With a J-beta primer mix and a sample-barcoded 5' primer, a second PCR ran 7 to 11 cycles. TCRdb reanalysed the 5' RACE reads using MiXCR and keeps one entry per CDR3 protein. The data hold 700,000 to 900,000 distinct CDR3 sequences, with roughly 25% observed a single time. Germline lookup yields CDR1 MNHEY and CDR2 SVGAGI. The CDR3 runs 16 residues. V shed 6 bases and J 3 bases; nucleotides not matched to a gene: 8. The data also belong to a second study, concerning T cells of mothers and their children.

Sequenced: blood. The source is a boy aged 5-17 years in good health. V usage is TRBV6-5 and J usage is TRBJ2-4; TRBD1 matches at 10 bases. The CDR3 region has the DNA TGTGCCAGCAGGCCGGATTGGACAGGGGGCAAAAACATTCAGTACTTC. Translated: CASRPDWTGGKNIQYF.